These T cell receptor beta chains were read from a single sample in a study of shared clonotypes between healthy human individuals. The repertoire was sequenced with immunoSEQ multiplex PCR; TCRdb's copy has only in-frame clones and lacks some. The data show hundreds of thousands of clones, with 76% seen just once and 10% to 15% held by the top ten. The sample taken for sequencing was PBMCs. The receptors shown here come from a woman in her forties in good health. Some clones in this sample may be carry-over from other donors' samples. The CDR3 runs from the conserved cysteine through the conserved F or W. Fields, in order: CDR3 DNA, CDR3 protein, J gene, D gene, clone size, V gene. A D gene is named only where the DNA matches it firmly. Part of the rows lack a size; the others show once, few, many or a class for expanded clones.

CDR3 DNA: TGTGCCAGTAGTATATTTCGAGGGGGCGGGTACGAGCAGTACTTC
CDR3 protein: CASSIFRGGGYEQYF
J gene: TRBJ2-7
D gene: TRBD1
clone size: few
V gene: TRBV19

CDR3 DNA: TGTGCCAGCAGCCAAAAGACTGGGGCCAACGTCCTGACTTTC
CDR3 protein: CASSQKTGANVLTF
J gene: TRBJ2-6
D gene: .
clone size: .
V gene: TRBV5-4

CDR3 DNA: TGCAGCGCAGAACGGGACCTCTCGACTTTCTTT
CDR3 protein: CSAERDLSTFF
J gene: TRBJ1-1
D gene: .
clone size: .
V gene: TRBV29-1

CDR3 DNA: TGCGCCAGCAGCTTGAGTCAGTCAGAAGAGACCCAGTACTTC
CDR3 protein: CASSLSQSEETQYF
J gene: TRBJ2-5
D gene: .
clone size: once
V gene: TRBV5-1

CDR3 DNA: TGCGCCAGCAGCTTGGACCAAAACACCGGGGAGCTGTTTTTT
CDR3 protein: CASSLDQNTGELFF
J gene: TRBJ2-2
D gene: .
clone size: .
V gene: TRBV5-1

CDR3 DNA: TGTCCCGCGAACTACAATGAGCAGTTCTTC
CDR3 protein: CPANYNEQFF
J gene: TRBJ2-1
D gene: .
clone size: .
V gene: TRBV19

CDR3 DNA: TGTGCCTCGGGCTCCGGGACAGGGCTTTACGAGCAGTACTTC
CDR3 protein: CASGSGTGLYEQYF
J gene: TRBJ2-7
D gene: TRBD1
clone size: .
V gene: TRBV19

CDR3 DNA: TGTGCCAGCAGCTTAGCGCCCTGGGGGGATGAGCAGTTCTTC
CDR3 protein: CASSLAPWGDEQFF
J gene: TRBJ2-1
D gene: .
clone size: many
V gene: TRBV7-8

CDR3 DNA: TGTGCCAGCAGCTTGGGAGGGCGGGATGGTGAGCAGTTCTTC
CDR3 protein: CASSLGGRDGEQFF
J gene: TRBJ2-1
D gene: .
clone size: many
V gene: TRBV5-6

CDR3 DNA: TGTGCCACCCTCGGGGCCTCAACTAACTATGGCTACACCTTC
CDR3 protein: CATLGASTNYGYTF
J gene: TRBJ1-2
D gene: .
clone size: .
V gene: TRBV19

CDR3 DNA: TGTGCCAGCAGTGACTCTGAATCAGATACGCAGTATTTT
CDR3 protein: CASSDSESDTQYF
J gene: TRBJ2-3
D gene: .
clone size: .
V gene: TRBV6-4

CDR3 DNA: TGTGCCAGCAGCGGGCCTAGCACCCTTAACCATGAGCAGTTCTTC
CDR3 protein: CASSGPSTLNHEQFF
J gene: TRBJ2-1
D gene: .
clone size: .
V gene: TRBV9

CDR3 DNA: TGTGCCAGTAGTATAGGGGCAGCGAACACTGAAGCTTTCTTT
CDR3 protein: CASSIGAANTEAFF
J gene: TRBJ1-1
D gene: .
clone size: many
V gene: TRBV19

CDR3 DNA: TGTGCCAGCAGTGGCCCTTTTGTTGGCTCTGGAAACACCATATATTTT
CDR3 protein: CASSGPFVGSGNTIYF
J gene: TRBJ1-3
D gene: .
clone size: .
V gene: TRBV25-1

CDR3 DNA: TGCGCCAGCAGCTCACTCGGACTAGCTGGCGAGCAGTACTTC
CDR3 protein: CASSSLGLAGEQYF
J gene: TRBJ2-7
D gene: TRBD2
clone size: .
V gene: TRBV5-1

CDR3 DNA: TGTGCCAGCAGCTTAGGTAGCGGGAGCTACGAGCAGTACTTC
CDR3 protein: CASSLGSGSYEQYF
J gene: TRBJ2-7
D gene: TRBD2
clone size: few
V gene: TRBV7-3

CDR3 DNA: TGTGCCAGCAGCTCACAGGGGGCTGGGGAAAAACTGTTTTTT
CDR3 protein: CASSSQGAGEKLFF
J gene: TRBJ1-4
D gene: TRBD1
clone size: .
V gene: TRBV5-4

CDR3 DNA: TGTGCCAGCAGCTCGCAACGGGTTGGAGAGACCCAGTACTTC
CDR3 protein: CASSSQRVGETQYF
J gene: TRBJ2-5
D gene: .
clone size: .
V gene: TRBV7-7

CDR3 DNA: TGTGCCAGCAGCATTATAAATGAAAAACTGTTTTTT
CDR3 protein: CASSIINEKLFF
J gene: TRBJ1-4
D gene: .
clone size: few
V gene: TRBV7-8

CDR3 DNA: TGTGCCAGCAGCTTAGGGTCCAGGACAGCCACCGGGGAGCTGTTTTTT
CDR3 protein: CASSLGSRTATGELFF
J gene: TRBJ2-2
D gene: .
clone size: .
V gene: TRBV7-6

CDR3 DNA: TGCAGCGCCCCAACCGGGGGGGGTACTGAAGCTTTCTTT
CDR3 protein: CSAPTGGGTEAFF
J gene: TRBJ1-1
D gene: .
clone size: few
V gene: TRBV29-1

CDR3 DNA: TGCAGCGTTAAGCGGCCTGGGGAGACCCAGTACTTC
CDR3 protein: CSVKRPGETQYF
J gene: TRBJ2-5
D gene: .
clone size: .
V gene: TRBV29-1

CDR3 DNA: TGTGCTAGTGGTTGGGGCCTAGCGGGGTACACAGATACGCAGTATTTT
CDR3 protein: CASGWGLAGYTDTQYF
J gene: TRBJ2-3
D gene: TRBD2
clone size: once
V gene: TRBV12-5

CDR3 DNA: TGTGCCAGCAGCCGGACAGGGCCTCTCTCCTACGAGCAGTACTTC
CDR3 protein: CASSRTGPLSYEQYF
J gene: TRBJ2-7
D gene: TRBD1
clone size: .
V gene: TRBV5-6

CDR3 DNA: TGTGCCAGCAGCTTGTACCAGCTGGTCGGGGAGCTGTTTTTT
CDR3 protein: CASSLYQLVGELFF
J gene: TRBJ2-2
D gene: .
clone size: .
V gene: TRBV5-6

CDR3 DNA: TGTGCCAGCACCCGAGAAGGGGCCATGAACACTGAAGCTTTCTTT
CDR3 protein: CASTREGAMNTEAFF
J gene: TRBJ1-1
D gene: .
clone size: .
V gene: TRBV2

CDR3 DNA: TGCGCCAGCAGCCCATCCGGGACAGGGACTGAAAAACTGTTTTTT
CDR3 protein: CASSPSGTGTEKLFF
J gene: TRBJ1-4
D gene: TRBD1
clone size: once
V gene: TRBV4-1

CDR3 DNA: TGTGCCAGCAGCAAAGTAGGGAGGACAGGGGATTATATGAACACTGAAGCTTTCTTT
CDR3 protein: CASSKVGRTGDYMNTEAFF
J gene: TRBJ1-1
D gene: .
clone size: .
V gene: TRBV21-1

CDR3 DNA: TGTGCCTGGAGTGTAAGCGGGGCGAACACTGAAGCTTTCTTT
CDR3 protein: CAWSVSGANTEAFF
J gene: TRBJ1-1
D gene: .
clone size: few
V gene: TRBV30

CDR3 DNA: TGCGCCAGCAGTCGTGACTCCACCGGGGAGCTGTTTTTT
CDR3 protein: CASSRDSTGELFF
J gene: TRBJ2-2
D gene: .
clone size: .
V gene: TRBV5-1

CDR3 DNA: TGCGCCAGCAGCTCGGGACAGGGGCTGACCGGGGAGCTGTTTTTT
CDR3 protein: CASSSGQGLTGELFF
J gene: TRBJ2-2
D gene: TRBD1
clone size: .
V gene: TRBV5-1

CDR3 DNA: TGTGACAGCAGCGCGGGCCTAGCATCTAACGAGCAGTACTTC
CDR3 protein: CDSSAGLASNEQYF
J gene: TRBJ2-7
D gene: .
clone size: .
V gene: TRBV7-3

CDR3 DNA: TGTGCCAGCAGTTTATTTGGGGGCTACGGGACCCAGCATTTT
CDR3 protein: CASSLFGGYGTQHF
J gene: TRBJ1-5
D gene: .
clone size: few
V gene: TRBV28

CDR3 DNA: TGTGCCAGCACCCTTGGGGCCAACGTCCTGACTTTC
CDR3 protein: CASTLGANVLTF
J gene: TRBJ2-6
D gene: .
clone size: .
V gene: TRBV2

CDR3 DNA: TGCGCCAGCGGCGAGGCTAGCGGGAGTCATGAGCAGTTCTTC
CDR3 protein: CASGEASGSHEQFF
J gene: TRBJ2-1
D gene: TRBD2
clone size: .
V gene: TRBV10-2

CDR3 DNA: TGTGCCAGCACCCTTCGCCAGGGGAACACTGAAGCTTTCTTT
CDR3 protein: CASTLRQGNTEAFF
J gene: TRBJ1-1
D gene: .
clone size: few
V gene: TRBV27

CDR3 DNA: TGTGCCAGCAGACCCCAGACTAGCGGCACAGATACGCAGTATTTT
CDR3 protein: CASRPQTSGTDTQYF
J gene: TRBJ2-3
D gene: TRBD2
clone size: .
V gene: TRBV13

CDR3 DNA: TGTGCCAGCAGCTGGCCGGGACTATCTCCCGAGCAGTACTTC
CDR3 protein: CASSWPGLSPEQYF
J gene: TRBJ2-7
D gene: TRBD2
clone size: .
V gene: TRBV5-4

CDR3 DNA: TGTGCCAGCAGCAAAGCGACAGGGGCTAATGAAAAACTGTTTTTT
CDR3 protein: CASSKATGANEKLFF
J gene: TRBJ1-4
D gene: TRBD1
clone size: .
V gene: TRBV13

CDR3 DNA: TGTGCCAGCAGCTTTGGGGGGAACTATGGCTACACCTTC
CDR3 protein: CASSFGGNYGYTF
J gene: TRBJ1-2
D gene: .
clone size: .
V gene: TRBV11-2

CDR3 DNA: TGTGCCAGCAGTTTCATTGGAGCGGGATCGATCGGGGAGCTGTTTTTT
CDR3 protein: CASSFIGAGSIGELFF
J gene: TRBJ2-2
D gene: TRBD2
clone size: .
V gene: TRBV27

CDR3 DNA: TGTGCCAGCAGCTACGGACAGGACTCCTACGAGCAGTACTTC
CDR3 protein: CASSYGQDSYEQYF
J gene: TRBJ2-7
D gene: TRBD1
clone size: .
V gene: TRBV6-5

CDR3 DNA: TGTGCCAGCAGCCCAAGCGAGCGGACCTACGAGCAGTACTTC
CDR3 protein: CASSPSERTYEQYF
J gene: TRBJ2-7
D gene: .
clone size: .
V gene: TRBV27

CDR3 DNA: TGCGCCAGCAGCCAACAGACTAGGAATGAGCAGTTCTTC
CDR3 protein: CASSQQTRNEQFF
J gene: TRBJ2-1
D gene: .
clone size: .
V gene: TRBV4-3

CDR3 DNA: TGTGCCAGCAGCCTGGGACAGGGGCGGCAGCATTTT
CDR3 protein: CASSLGQGRQHF
J gene: TRBJ1-5
D gene: TRBD1
clone size: .
V gene: TRBV6-5

CDR3 DNA: TGTGCCAGCAGTGGAAACAGGGGTGCGGAGACCCAGTACTTC
CDR3 protein: CASSGNRGAETQYF
J gene: TRBJ2-5
D gene: TRBD1
clone size: few
V gene: TRBV2

CDR3 DNA: TGTGCCAGCAGCGTAGGGGGGGCCACTGAAGCTTTCTTT
CDR3 protein: CASSVGGATEAFF
J gene: TRBJ1-1
D gene: .
clone size: .
V gene: TRBV9

CDR3 DNA: TGTGCCACCAGCAGTGGGACAGGGGGTCGAGGCTACACCTTC
CDR3 protein: CATSSGTGGRGYTF
J gene: TRBJ1-2
D gene: TRBD1
clone size: few
V gene: TRBV15

CDR3 DNA: TGTGCCAGCAGTGAGCGGCGGGGTAACGTCTACGAGCAGTACTTC
CDR3 protein: CASSERRGNVYEQYF
J gene: TRBJ2-7
D gene: .
clone size: .
V gene: TRBV6-1

CDR3 DNA: TGCGCCAGCAGCTTACGGACGGGAGACAATGAGCAGTTCTTC
CDR3 protein: CASSLRTGDNEQFF
J gene: TRBJ2-1
D gene: .
clone size: .
V gene: TRBV5-1

CDR3 DNA: TGTGCCAGCAGTTCCCGCTACGGTGAAGCTTTCTTT
CDR3 protein: CASSSRYGEAFF
J gene: TRBJ1-1
D gene: .
clone size: .
V gene: TRBV6-5

CDR3 DNA: TGTGCCAGCAGCCCGCAATTAGGGGGGAGTGAAAAACTGTTTTTT
CDR3 protein: CASSPQLGGSEKLFF
J gene: TRBJ1-4
D gene: .
clone size: .
V gene: TRBV11-2

CDR3 DNA: TGTGCCAGCAGCACACTCGGGACAGGGGTGTCCTATGGCTACACCTTC
CDR3 protein: CASSTLGTGVSYGYTF
J gene: TRBJ1-2
D gene: TRBD1
clone size: few
V gene: TRBV7-2

CDR3 DNA: TGTGCCAGCAGTGTCGGGACTAGCGTCCCTACGCAGTATTTT
CDR3 protein: CASSVGTSVPTQYF
J gene: TRBJ2-3
D gene: TRBD2
clone size: .
V gene: TRBV28

CDR3 DNA: TGTGCCAGCAGCCCAGGGGCGGGAGCCCCAGATACGCAGTATTTT
CDR3 protein: CASSPGAGAPDTQYF
J gene: TRBJ2-3
D gene: .
clone size: .
V gene: TRBV7-2

CDR3 DNA: TGTGCCAGCTCACCTGGTCTAGCGGGCTCCTACAATGAGCAGTTCTTC
CDR3 protein: CASSPGLAGSYNEQFF
J gene: TRBJ2-1
D gene: TRBD2
clone size: .
V gene: TRBV18

CDR3 DNA: TGCAGTGCCGAGCGGGGAAATGGCTACACCTTC
CDR3 protein: CSAERGNGYTF
J gene: TRBJ1-2
D gene: .
clone size: .
V gene: TRBV20-1